The subject of this entry is one T cell receptor beta chain. The data were produced by immunoSEQ multiplex PCR, yet TCRdb's version contains in-frame clones alone and is incomplete. This table holds more than 8,500 clones, 75% to 90% found once. The germline V gene has CDR1 LNHDA and CDR2 SQIVND (reference sequence). Trimming took 4 bases from V and 4 from J, leaving 13 bases between them. The CDR3 has 15 residues. The sample comes from a study of T cells after posttransplantation cyclophosphamide. The sequencing sample was made of memory CD4+ T cells sorted from PBMCs. V is TRBV19 and J is TRBJ2-2, with D possibly matching TRBD1 (5 bases). The TCR sequence derives from a woman aged 60-75 years in good health, CMV-negative, and a related stem cell transplant donor. The CDR3, as DNA: TGTGCCAGTAGTACCCGATCTGGGGCCACCGGGGAGCTGTTTTTT. Translating gives CASSTRSGATGELFF.